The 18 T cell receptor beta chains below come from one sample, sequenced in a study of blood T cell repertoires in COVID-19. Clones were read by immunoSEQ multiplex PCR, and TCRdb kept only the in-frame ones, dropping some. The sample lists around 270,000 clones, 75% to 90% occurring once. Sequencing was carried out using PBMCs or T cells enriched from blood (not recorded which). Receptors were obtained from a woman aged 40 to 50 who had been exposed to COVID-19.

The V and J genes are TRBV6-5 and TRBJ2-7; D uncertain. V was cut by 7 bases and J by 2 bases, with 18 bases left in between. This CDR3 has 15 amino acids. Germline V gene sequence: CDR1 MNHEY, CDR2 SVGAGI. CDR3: CASTTRDTPAYEQYV. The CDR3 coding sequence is TGTGCCAGCACCACGAGAGACACCCCGGCCTACGAGCAGTACGTC.

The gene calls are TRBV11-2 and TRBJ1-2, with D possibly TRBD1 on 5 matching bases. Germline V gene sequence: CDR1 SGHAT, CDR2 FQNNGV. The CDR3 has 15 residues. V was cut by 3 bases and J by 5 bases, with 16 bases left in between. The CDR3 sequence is CASSFGAGSLYGYTF. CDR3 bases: TGTGCCAGCAGCTTCGGTGCAGGGTCATTATATGGCTACACCTTC.

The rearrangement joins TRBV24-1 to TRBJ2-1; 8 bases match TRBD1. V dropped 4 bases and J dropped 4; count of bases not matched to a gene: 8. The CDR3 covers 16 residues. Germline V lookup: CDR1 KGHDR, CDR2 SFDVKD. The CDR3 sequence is CATSDTGQERYNEQFF. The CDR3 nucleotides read TGTGCCACCAGTGACACGGGACAGGAGAGGTACAATGAGCAGTTCTTC.

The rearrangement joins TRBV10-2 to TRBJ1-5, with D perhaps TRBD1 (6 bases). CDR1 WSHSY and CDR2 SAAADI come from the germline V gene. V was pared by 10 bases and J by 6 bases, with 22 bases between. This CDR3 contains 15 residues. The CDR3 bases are TGCGCCACCCGCCGGGACATAGAAGTTAGTCAGCCCCAGCATTTT. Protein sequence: CATRRDIEVSQPQHF.

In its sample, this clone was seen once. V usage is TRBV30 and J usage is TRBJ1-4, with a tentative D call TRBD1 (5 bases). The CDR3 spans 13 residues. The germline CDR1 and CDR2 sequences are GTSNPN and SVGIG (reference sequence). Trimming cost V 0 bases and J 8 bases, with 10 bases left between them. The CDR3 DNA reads TGTGCCTGGAGTGTTGGGGCGAACGAAAAACTGTTTTTT. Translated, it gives CAWSVGANEKLFF.

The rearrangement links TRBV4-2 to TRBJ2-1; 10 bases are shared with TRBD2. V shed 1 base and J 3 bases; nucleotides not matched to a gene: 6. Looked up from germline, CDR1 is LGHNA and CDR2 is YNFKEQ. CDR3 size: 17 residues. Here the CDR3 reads CASSQVTSGTYYNEQFF. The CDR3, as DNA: TGTGCCAGCAGCCAAGTTACTAGCGGGACCTACTACAATGAGCAGTTCTTC.

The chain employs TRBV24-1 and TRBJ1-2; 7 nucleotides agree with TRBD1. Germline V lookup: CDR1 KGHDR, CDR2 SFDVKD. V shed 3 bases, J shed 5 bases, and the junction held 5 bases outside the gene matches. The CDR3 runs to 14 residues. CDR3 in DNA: TGTGCCACCAGTGATACGGGACAGCGATATGGCTACACCTTC. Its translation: CATSDTGQRYGYTF.

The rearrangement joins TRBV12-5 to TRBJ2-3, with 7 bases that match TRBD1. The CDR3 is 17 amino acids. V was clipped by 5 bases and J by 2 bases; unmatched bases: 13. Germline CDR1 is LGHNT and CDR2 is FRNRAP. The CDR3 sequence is CASGVQSGQPFTDTQYF. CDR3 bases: TGTGCTAGTGGTGTGCAATCGGGACAGCCCTTCACAGATACGCAGTATTTT.

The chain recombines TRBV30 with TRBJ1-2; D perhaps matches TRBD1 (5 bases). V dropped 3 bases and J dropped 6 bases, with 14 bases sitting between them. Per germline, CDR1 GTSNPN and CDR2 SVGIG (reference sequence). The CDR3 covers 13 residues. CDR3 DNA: TGTGCCTGGAGACCGCAGGGAACCGATGGCTACACCTTC. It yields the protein CAWRPQGTDGYTF.

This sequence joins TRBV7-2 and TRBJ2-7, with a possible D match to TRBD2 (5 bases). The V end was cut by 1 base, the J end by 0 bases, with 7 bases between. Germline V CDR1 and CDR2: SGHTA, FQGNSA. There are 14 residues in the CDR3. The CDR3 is CASSLGTSSYEQYF. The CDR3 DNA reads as TGTGCCAGCAGCTTAGGGACTTCCTCCTACGAGCAGTACTTC.

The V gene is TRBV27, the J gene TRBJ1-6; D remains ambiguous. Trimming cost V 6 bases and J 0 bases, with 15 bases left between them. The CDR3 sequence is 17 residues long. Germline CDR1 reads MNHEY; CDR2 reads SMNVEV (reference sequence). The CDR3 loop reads CASSPTWSISYNSPLHF. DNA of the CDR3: TGTGCCAGCAGCCCCACATGGTCCATCTCCTATAATTCACCCCTCCACTTT.

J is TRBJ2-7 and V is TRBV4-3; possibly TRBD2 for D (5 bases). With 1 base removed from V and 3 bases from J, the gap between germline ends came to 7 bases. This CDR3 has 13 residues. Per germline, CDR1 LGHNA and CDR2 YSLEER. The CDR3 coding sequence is TGCGCCAGCAGCCAAGTCCGGGGCTACGAGCAGTACTTC. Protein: CASSQVRGYEQYF.

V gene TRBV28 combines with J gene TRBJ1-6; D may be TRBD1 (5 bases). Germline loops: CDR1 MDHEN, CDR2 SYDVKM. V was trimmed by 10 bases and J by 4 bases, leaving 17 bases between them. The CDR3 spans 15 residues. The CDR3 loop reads CATRGVWPYNSPLHF. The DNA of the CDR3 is TGTGCCACCCGGGGGGTGTGGCCTTATAATTCACCCCTCCACTTT.

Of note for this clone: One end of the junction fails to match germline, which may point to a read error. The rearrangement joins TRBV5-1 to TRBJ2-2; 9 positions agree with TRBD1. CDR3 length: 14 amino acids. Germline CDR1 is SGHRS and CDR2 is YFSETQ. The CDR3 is CASSRGQGKEELFF. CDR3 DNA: TGTGCCAGCAGCCGAGGACAGGGGAAGGAGGAGCTGTTTTTT.

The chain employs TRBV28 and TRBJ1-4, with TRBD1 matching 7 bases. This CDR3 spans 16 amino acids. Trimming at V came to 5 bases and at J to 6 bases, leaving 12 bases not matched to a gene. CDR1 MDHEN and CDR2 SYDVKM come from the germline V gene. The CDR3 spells CASSPPTQGVYEKLFF. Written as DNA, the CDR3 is TGTGCCAGCAGTCCACCGACCCAGGGGGTTTATGAAAAACTGTTTTTT.

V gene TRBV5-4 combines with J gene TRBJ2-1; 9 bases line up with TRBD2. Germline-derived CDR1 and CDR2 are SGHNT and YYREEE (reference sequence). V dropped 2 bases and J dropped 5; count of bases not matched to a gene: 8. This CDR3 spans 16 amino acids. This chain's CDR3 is CASSLGGGGSHNEQFF. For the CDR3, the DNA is TGTGCCAGCAGCTTAGGCGGGGGGGGCAGCCACAATGAGCAGTTCTTC.

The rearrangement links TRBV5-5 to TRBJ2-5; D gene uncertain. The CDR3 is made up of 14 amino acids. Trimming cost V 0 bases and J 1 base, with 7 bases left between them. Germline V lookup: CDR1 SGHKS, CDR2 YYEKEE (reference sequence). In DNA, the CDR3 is TGTGCCAGCAGCTTGGGTACTATCCAAGAGACCCAGTACTTC. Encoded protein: CASSLGTIQETQYF.

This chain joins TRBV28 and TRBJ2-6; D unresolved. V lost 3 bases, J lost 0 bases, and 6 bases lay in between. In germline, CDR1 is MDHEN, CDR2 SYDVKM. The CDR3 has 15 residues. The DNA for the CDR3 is TGTGCCAGCAGTTTGGAGAGCTCTGGGGCCAACGTCCTGACTTTC. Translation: CASSLESSGANVLTF.